This TCR beta chain was profiled in a study of blood T cells in healthy people across ages. Study-wide findings and caveats: Greater diversity and more naive CD4+ cells were seen in long-lived donors than in aged donors.

CDR3 length: 14 amino acids. V shed 0 bases and J shed 4 bases, with 10 bases lying between them. Germline assignment: CDR1 GTSNPN and CDR2 SVGIG (reference sequence). This clonotype was observed a few times. Antigen: not known. With a J-beta primer mix and a sample-barcoded 5' primer, a second PCR ran roughly 6 to 11 cycles. Researchers report that a template-switch adaptor with 12 random nucleotides tagged each cDNA molecule. Samples each returned at least 3 million CDR3-containing paired-end reads. TCRdb used MiXCR to reprocess the 5' RACE reads, holding one entry per CDR3 protein. Among just under 550,000 distinct CDR3 sequences listed, less than 25% were seen once. The data were also submitted as part of a second study, on T cells of mothers and their children.

Sample: blood. The chain recombines TRBV30 with TRBJ2-1; D is perhaps TRBD1 or TRBD2 (5 bases each). This TCR derives from a boy aged 5-17 years in good health. The CDR3 loop reads CAWSVGWGYNEQFF. CDR3 bases: TGTGCCTGGAGTGTGGGGTGGGGGTACAATGAGCAGTTCTTC.